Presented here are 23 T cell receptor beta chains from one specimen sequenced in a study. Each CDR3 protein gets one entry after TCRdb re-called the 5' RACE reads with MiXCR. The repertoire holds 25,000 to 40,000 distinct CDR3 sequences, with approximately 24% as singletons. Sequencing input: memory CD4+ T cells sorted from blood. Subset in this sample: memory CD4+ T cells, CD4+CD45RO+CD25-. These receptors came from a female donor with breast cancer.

For the CDR3, the DNA is TGTGCCAGCAGCGTGAGGGCAGGGGTGGATGGCACTGAAGCTTTCTTT. It specifies CASSVRAGVDGTEAFF. This chain connects TRBV5-5 to TRBJ1-1, with a possible D match to TRBD1 (6 bases). This CDR3 has 16 residues. The germline V and J ends were trimmed by 4 bases and 4 bases, with 20 bases remaining between them. CDR1 and CDR2 from the germline V gene are SGHKS and YYEKEE (reference sequence).

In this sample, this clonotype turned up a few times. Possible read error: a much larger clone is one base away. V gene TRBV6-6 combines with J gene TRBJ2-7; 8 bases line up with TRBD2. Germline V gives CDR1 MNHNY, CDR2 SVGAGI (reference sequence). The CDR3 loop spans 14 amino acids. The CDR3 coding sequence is TGTACCAGCAGAGATCTAGCGGGTTCCTACGAGCAGTACTTC. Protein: CTSRDLAGSYEQYF.

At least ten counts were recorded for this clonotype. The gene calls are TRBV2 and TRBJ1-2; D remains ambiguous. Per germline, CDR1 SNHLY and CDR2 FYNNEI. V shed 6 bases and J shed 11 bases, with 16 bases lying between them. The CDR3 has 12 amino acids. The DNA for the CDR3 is TGTGCCAGCAGGCCTCTGTCCTGGCAGTACACCTTC. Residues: CASRPLSWQYTF.

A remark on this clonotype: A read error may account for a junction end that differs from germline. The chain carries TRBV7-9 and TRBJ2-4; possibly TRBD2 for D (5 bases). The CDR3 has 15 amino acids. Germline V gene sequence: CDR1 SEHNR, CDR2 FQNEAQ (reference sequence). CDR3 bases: TGTGCCAGCAGCTTAGCTCCAGGAGGCAAAACCATTCAGTACTTC. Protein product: CASSLAPGGKTIQYF.

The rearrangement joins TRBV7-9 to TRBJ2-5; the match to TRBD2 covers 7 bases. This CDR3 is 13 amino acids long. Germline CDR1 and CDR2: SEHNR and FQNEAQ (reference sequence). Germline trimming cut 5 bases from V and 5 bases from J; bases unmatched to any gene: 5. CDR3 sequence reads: CASSVDGGETQYF. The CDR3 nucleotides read TGTGCCAGCAGCGTAGACGGGGGGGAGACCCAGTACTTC.

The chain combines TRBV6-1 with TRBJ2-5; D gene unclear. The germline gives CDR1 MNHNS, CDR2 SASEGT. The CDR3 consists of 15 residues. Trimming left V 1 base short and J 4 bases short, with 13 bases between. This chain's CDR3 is CASSEGIGQGETQYF. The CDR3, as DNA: TGTGCCAGCAGTGAAGGAATCGGGCAAGGAGAGACCCAGTACTTC.

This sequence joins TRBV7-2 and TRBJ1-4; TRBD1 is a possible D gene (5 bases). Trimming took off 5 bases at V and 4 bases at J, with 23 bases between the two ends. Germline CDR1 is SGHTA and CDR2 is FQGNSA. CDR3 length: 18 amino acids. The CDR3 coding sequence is TGTGCCAGCAGCCCGGCTGAGTGGGGGGTTGATGGTAATGAAAAACTGTTTTTT. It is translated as CASSPAEWGVDGNEKLFF.

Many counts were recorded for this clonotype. The CDR3 is CASSLDLGVYNEQFF. The CDR3 nucleotides read TGTGCCAGCAGCTTGGATCTTGGAGTCTACAATGAGCAGTTCTTC. The rearrangement uses TRBV5-6 and TRBJ2-1; D unresolved. This CDR3 region has 15 residues. Germline V CDR1 and CDR2: SGHDT, YYEEEE. V was shortened by 0 bases and J by 3 bases, with 10 bases between the two germline ends.

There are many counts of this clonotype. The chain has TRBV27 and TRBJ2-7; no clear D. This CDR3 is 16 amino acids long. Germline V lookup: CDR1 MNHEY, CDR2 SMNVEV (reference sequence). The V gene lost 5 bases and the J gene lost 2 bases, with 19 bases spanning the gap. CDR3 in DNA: TGTGCCAGCAGTCCCGTCCGAGTGGCTGGCACCTACGAGCAGTACTTC. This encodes CASSPVRVAGTYEQYF.

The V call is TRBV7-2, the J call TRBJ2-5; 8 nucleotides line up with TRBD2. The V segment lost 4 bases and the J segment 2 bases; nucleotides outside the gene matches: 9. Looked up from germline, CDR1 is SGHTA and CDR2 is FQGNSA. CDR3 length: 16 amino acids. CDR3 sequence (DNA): TGTGCCAGCAGCTCCTTCCGGCGGGGGGCACAAGAGACCCAGTACTTC. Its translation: CASSSFRRGAQETQYF.

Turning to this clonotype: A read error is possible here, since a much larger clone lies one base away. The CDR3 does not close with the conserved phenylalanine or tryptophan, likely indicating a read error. The CDR3, as DNA: TGTGCCACGGGGACTAGCCGGGCAGGAGAGACCCAGTACCTC. As protein: CATGTSRAGETQYL. The chain has TRBV27 and TRBJ2-5, with 9 bases matching TRBD2. Per the germline V gene, CDR1 is MNHEY and CDR2 is SMNVEV (reference sequence). The junction had 10 bases not matched to a gene; V was cut back by 10 bases and J by 4 bases. CDR3 length: 14 amino acids.

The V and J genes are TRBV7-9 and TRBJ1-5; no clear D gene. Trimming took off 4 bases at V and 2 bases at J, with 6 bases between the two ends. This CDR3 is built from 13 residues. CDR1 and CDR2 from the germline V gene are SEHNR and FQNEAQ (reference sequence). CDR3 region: CASSSAGNQPQHF. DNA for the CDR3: TGTGCCAGCAGCTCGGCGGGCAATCAGCCCCAGCATTTT. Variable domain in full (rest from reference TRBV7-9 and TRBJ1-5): DTGVSQNPRHKITKRGQNVTFRCDPISEHNRLYWYRQTLGQGPEFLTYFQNEAQLEKSRLLSDRFSAERPKGSFSTLEIQRTEQGDSAMYLCASSSAGNQPQHFGDGTRLSIL.

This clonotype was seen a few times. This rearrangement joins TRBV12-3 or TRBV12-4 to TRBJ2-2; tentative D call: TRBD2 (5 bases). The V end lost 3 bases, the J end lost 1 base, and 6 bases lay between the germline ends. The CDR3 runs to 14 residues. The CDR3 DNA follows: TGTGCCAGCAGTTTTGGAGGGAACACCGGGGAGCTGTTTTTT. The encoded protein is CASSFGGNTGELFF.

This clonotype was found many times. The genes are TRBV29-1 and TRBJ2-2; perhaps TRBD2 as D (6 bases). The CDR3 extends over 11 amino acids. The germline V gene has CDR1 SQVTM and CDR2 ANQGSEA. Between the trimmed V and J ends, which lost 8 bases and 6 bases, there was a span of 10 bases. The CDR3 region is CSSREAGELFF. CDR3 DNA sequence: TGCAGCTCAAGGGAGGCCGGGGAGCTGTTTTTT.

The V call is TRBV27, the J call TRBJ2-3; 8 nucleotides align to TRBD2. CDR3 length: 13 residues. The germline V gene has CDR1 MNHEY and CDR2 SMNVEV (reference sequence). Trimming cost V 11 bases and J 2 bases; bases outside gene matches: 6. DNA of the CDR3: TGTGCCTCAGTCGGGAGGGCCACAGATACGCAGTATTTT. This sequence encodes CASVGRATDTQYF.

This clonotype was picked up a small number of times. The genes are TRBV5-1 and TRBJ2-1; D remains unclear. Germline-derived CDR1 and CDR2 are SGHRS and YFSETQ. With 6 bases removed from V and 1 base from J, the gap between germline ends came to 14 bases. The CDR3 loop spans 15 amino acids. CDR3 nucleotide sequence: TGCGCCAGCAAGGTGGGGTACGATTCCTACAATGAGCAGTTCTTC. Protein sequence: CASKVGYDSYNEQFF.

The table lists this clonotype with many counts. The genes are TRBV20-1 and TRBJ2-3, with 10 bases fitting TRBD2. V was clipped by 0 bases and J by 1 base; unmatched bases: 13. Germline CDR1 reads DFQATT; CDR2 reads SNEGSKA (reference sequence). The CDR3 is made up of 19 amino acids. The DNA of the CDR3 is TGCAGTGCTAGAGATAGACTAGCGGGCCCCCCGGGCGGCACAGATACGCAGTATTTT. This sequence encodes CSARDRLAGPPGGTDTQYF.

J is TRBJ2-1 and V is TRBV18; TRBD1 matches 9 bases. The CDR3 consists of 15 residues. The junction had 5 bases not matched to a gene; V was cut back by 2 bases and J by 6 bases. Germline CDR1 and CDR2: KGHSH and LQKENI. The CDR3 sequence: CASSPDRGDLNEQFF. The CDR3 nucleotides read TGTGCCAGCTCACCAGACAGGGGGGATCTCAATGAGCAGTTCTTC.

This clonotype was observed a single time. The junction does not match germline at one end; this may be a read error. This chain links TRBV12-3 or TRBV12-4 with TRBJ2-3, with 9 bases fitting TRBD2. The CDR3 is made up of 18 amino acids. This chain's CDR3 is CVSSSQGIAGVPTDTQYF. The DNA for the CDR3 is TGTGTCAGCAGTAGCCAAGGAATAGCGGGAGTCCCCACAGATACGCAGTATTTT.

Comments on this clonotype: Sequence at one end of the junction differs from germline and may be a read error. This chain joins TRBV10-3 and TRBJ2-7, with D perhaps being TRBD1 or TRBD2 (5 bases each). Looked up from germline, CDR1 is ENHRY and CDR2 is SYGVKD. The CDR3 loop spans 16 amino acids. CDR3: CAISERRGISSHEQYF. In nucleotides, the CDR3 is TGTGCCATCAGTGAGCGACGGGGCATAAGCTCCCACGAGCAGTACTTC.

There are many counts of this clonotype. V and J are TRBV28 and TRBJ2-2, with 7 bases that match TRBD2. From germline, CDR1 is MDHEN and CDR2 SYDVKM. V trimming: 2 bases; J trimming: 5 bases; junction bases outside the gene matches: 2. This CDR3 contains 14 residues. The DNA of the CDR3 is TGTGCCAGCAGTTTAGGGACTACTACCGGGGAGCTGTTTTTT. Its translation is CASSLGTTTGELFF.

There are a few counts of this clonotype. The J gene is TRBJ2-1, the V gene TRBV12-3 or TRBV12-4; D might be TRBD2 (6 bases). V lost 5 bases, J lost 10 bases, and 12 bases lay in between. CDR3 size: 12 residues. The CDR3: CASSPDGGEQFF. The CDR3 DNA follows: TGTGCCAGCAGTCCGGACGGAGGGGAGCAGTTCTTC.

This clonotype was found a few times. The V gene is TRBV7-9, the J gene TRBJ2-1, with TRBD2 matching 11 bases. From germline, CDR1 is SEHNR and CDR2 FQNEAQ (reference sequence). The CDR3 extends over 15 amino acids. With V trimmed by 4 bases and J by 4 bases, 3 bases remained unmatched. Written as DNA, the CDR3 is TGTGCCAGCAGCTGGCTAGCGGGAGGATACAATGAGCAGTTCTTC. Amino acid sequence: CASSWLAGGYNEQFF.